These 21 T cell receptor beta chains share one sample of origin, sequenced in a study of cytomegalovirus exposure and HLA in healthy donors. Vbeta (60) and Jbeta (13) primers were used in the PCR. TCRdb's table, derived via immunoSEQ multiplex PCR, lists solely in-frame clones and lacks some. The sample yields 250,000 or so clones, around 90% seen once. The sequenced sample was PBMCs. These receptors all come from a girl aged 2-10 years in good health and CMV-seronegative.

The chain uses TRBV28 and TRBJ2-7; D is unclear. Trimming pared 5 bases from V and 5 bases from J, leaving 7 bases between. The CDR3 loop spans 11 amino acids. Germline CDR1 is MDHEN and CDR2 is SYDVKM. In DNA form, the CDR3 reads TGTGCCAGCAGTCACCAGAACGAGCAGTACTTC. Amino acid sequence: CASSHQNEQYF.

The gene calls are TRBV11-2 and TRBJ2-1, with D unclear. V was clipped by 0 bases and J by 9 bases, with 6 bases between them. The CDR3 runs to 12 residues. CDR1 is SGHAT and CDR2 is FQNNGV in the germline V gene. CDR3 sequence (DNA): TGTGCCAGCAGCTTAGAGCTCGGTGAGCAGTTCTTC. This gives the protein CASSLELGEQFF.

The CDR3 spells CASGGWGRGYGYTF. In DNA, the CDR3 is TGTGCCAGCGGGGGGTGGGGGAGAGGCTATGGCTACACCTTC. V gene TRBV6-5 combines with J gene TRBJ1-2, with D perhaps TRBD1 (5 bases). The CDR3 runs to 14 residues. Trimming cost V 8 bases and J 4 bases, with 17 bases left between them. From germline, CDR1 is MNHEY and CDR2 SVGAGI.

The J gene is TRBJ2-1, the V gene TRBV6-1; possible D gene TRBD2, 5 bases. The germline V gene has CDR1 MNHNS and CDR2 SASEGT. V lost 10 bases and J lost 1, with 14 bases in between. The CDR3 length is 14 residues. In nucleotides, the CDR3 is TGTGCCACTCAGGACTTCGCGTCCTACAATGAGCAGTTCTTC. Translating it yields CATQDFASYNEQFF.

CDR3 DNA: TGCGCCAGCAGCTCGGAGGGGGCGATTGACACTGAAGCTTTCTTT. Protein: CASSSEGAIDTEAFF. The chain is built from TRBV5-1 and TRBJ1-1; 7 bases match TRBD1. V shed 3 bases, J shed 3 bases, and the junction held 8 bases outside the gene matches. The CDR3 has 15 amino acids. Germline loops: CDR1 SGHRS, CDR2 YFSETQ.

The V and J genes are TRBV29-1 and TRBJ2-5; TRBD1 aligns across 9 bases. Germline lookup yields CDR1 SQVTM and CDR2 ANQGSEA. This CDR3 region has 14 residues. V was clipped by 6 bases and J by 9 bases; unmatched bases: 14. The CDR3 DNA reads as TGCAGCGTACGTGCGACAGGGGGTCCGGAGGCCCAGTACTTC. It codes for CSVRATGGPEAQYF.

The rearrangement joins TRBV7-9 to TRBJ2-5; 7 positions match TRBD2. Looked up from germline, CDR1 is SEHNR and CDR2 is FQNEAQ (reference sequence). CDR3 size: 15 residues. V lost 2 bases to trimming and J lost 5 bases; unmatched junction nucleotides: 8. The DNA for the CDR3 is TGTGCCAGCAGCTTATCGATCGGGCGGGAGGAGACCCAGTACTTC. It translates to CASSLSIGREETQYF.

This clone was found once. The chain links TRBV9 to TRBJ2-7; 11 bases are a match to TRBD1. The length of the CDR3 is 14 residues. CDR1 is SGDLS and CDR2 is YYNGEE in the germline V gene. The trim removed 4 bases at V and 7 bases at J, leaving 7 bases unmatched. The CDR3 sequence is CASSPFGTGGEQYF. CDR3 bases: TGTGCCAGCAGCCCTTTCGGGACAGGGGGGGAGCAGTACTTC. Full variable domain (missing parts from reference TRBV9 and TRBJ2-7): DSGVTQTPKHLITATGQRVTLRCSPRSGDLSVYWYQQSLDQGLQFLIQYYNGEERAKGNILERFSAQQFPDLHSELNLSSLELGDSALYFCASSPFGTGGEQYFGPGTRLTVT.

This chain links TRBV2 with TRBJ1-1; no firm D call. V was trimmed by 8 bases and J by 3 bases, leaving 7 bases between them. The CDR3 contains 11 residues. From germline, CDR1 is SNHLY and CDR2 FYNNEI. CDR3 loop: CASGADTEAFF. The CDR3 coding sequence is TGTGCCAGCGGTGCCGACACTGAAGCTTTCTTT.

The V and J genes are TRBV10-2 and TRBJ1-5; unclear D gene. The V end lost 9 bases, the J end lost 2 bases, and 11 bases lay between the germline ends. CDR1 WSHSY and CDR2 SAAADI come from the germline V gene. CDR3 length: 13 residues. The CDR3 loop reads CASGGGGNQPQHF. The CDR3 bases are TGCGCCAGTGGAGGCGGAGGCAATCAGCCCCAGCATTTT.

The genes are TRBV9 and TRBJ1-5; D is unresolved. From germline, CDR1 is SGDLS and CDR2 YYNGEE. Trimming shortened V by 0 bases and J by 0 bases, and 7 bases separated the two germline ends. The CDR3 spans 15 residues. The DNA for the CDR3 is TGTGCCAGCAGCGTAGGGAGAAATAGCAATCAGCCCCAGCATTTT. Encoded protein: CASSVGRNSNQPQHF.

The chain has TRBV11-2 and TRBJ2-3, with unresolved D. The V end was cut by 1 base, the J end by 2 bases, with 4 bases between. This CDR3 has 13 residues. CDR1 is SGHAT and CDR2 is FQNNGV in the germline V gene. This chain's CDR3 is CASSLGHTDTQYF. CDR3 nucleotide sequence: TGTGCCAGCAGCTTAGGGCACACAGATACGCAGTATTTT.

The chain links TRBV11-2 to TRBJ2-6; 7 nucleotides align to TRBD1. V lost 3 bases and J lost 0; bases outside the gene matches: 2. CDR1 and CDR2 (germline): SGHAT, FQNNGV. The CDR3 spans 16 residues. This chain's CDR3 is CASSLTGPSGANVLTF. The CDR3 coding sequence is TGTGCCAGCAGCTTGACAGGGCCCTCTGGGGCCAACGTCCTGACTTTC.

The chain combines TRBV11-2 with TRBJ2-1; perhaps TRBD2 as D (6 bases). The germline CDR1 and CDR2 sequences are SGHAT and FQNNGV. Trimming left V 10 bases short and J 7 bases short, with 14 bases between. The CDR3 is 12 amino acids. CDR3 in amino acids: CATGGEGNEQFF. As DNA, the CDR3 is TGTGCCACCGGGGGTGAAGGGAATGAGCAGTTCTTC.

CDR3 DNA sequence: TGTGCCAGCAGCTTGGGAGGACTAGCGGGAGGGACTAGCACAGATACGCAGTATTTT. Protein sequence: CASSLGGLAGGTSTDTQYF. The chain has TRBV5-4 and TRBJ2-3, with 15 nucleotides matching TRBD2. The CDR3 contains 19 residues. After removal of 0 bases from V and 0 bases from J, the junction contained 5 bases not matched to a gene. Germline lookup yields CDR1 SGHNT and CDR2 YYREEE (reference sequence). Full variable domain (outside the CDR3, taken from reference TRBV5-4 and TRBJ2-3): ETGVTQSPTHLIKTRGQQVTLRCSSQSGHNTVSWYQQALGQGPQFIFQYYREEENGRGNFPPRFSGLQFPNYSSELNVNALELDDSALYLCASSLGGLAGGTSTDTQYFGPGTRLTVL.

This clone has only one observation. CDR3 protein: CASSRGTGGTEAFF. The CDR3 nucleotides are TGTGCCAGCTCACGGGGGACAGGGGGCACTGAAGCTTTCTTT. The chain carries TRBV18 and TRBJ1-1, with 11 bases that match TRBD1. The ends lost 4 bases at V and 4 bases at J; junction bases unmatched: 2. Germline V gene data show CDR1 as KGHSH and CDR2 as LQKENI. The CDR3 loop spans 14 amino acids. Supplemented by reference TRBV18 and TRBJ1-1, the full variable domain reads NAGVMQNPRHLVRRRGQEARLRCSPMKGHSHVYWYRQLPEEGLKFMVYLQKENIIDESGMPKERFSAEFPKEGPSILRIQQVVRGDSAAYFCASSRGTGGTEAFFGQGTRLTVV.

Here the CDR3 DNA reads TGTGCCAGCAGTTTAGGGGGGTTCTTGGGGGATACGCAGTATTTT. Translated: CASSLGGFLGDTQYF. This chain links TRBV27 with TRBJ2-3, with D possibly TRBD2 on 6 matching bases. The CDR3 is 15 residues long. Germline lookup yields CDR1 MNHEY and CDR2 SMNVEV (reference sequence). Trimming pared 2 bases from V and 6 bases from J, leaving 15 bases between.

This chain connects TRBV29-1 to TRBJ2-7, with a weak D call TRBD1 (6 bases). Germline V gene data show CDR1 as SQVTM and CDR2 as ANQGSEA. Trimming removed 7 bases from V and 3 bases from J, with 16 bases in between. The CDR3 runs 13 residues. The CDR3 region is CSARAPQGYEQYF. The CDR3 nucleotides are TGCAGCGCTAGAGCCCCACAGGGCTACGAGCAGTACTTC.

This clone was recorded only once. The chain has TRBV6-5 and TRBJ2-7; D ambiguous. Germline CDR1 reads MNHEY; CDR2 reads SVGAGI. The CDR3 spans 12 residues. V lost 6 bases and J 6 bases, leaving 12 bases between the germline ends. The CDR3 nucleotides are TGTGCCAGCAGCCGATCCTCCAGCGAGCAGTACTTC. This codes for CASSRSSSEQYF.

V usage is TRBV28 and J usage is TRBJ2-5; 8 bases fit TRBD1. Germline V gene data show CDR1 as MDHEN and CDR2 as SYDVKM. Trimming at V came to 3 bases and at J to 4 bases, leaving 7 bases not matched to a gene. The CDR3 spans 15 residues. CDR3 coding DNA: TGTGCCAGCAGTTTGAGGACAGGGCTAGGAGAGACCCAGTACTTC. It translates to CASSLRTGLGETQYF.

This chain links TRBV20-1 with TRBJ2-7; 7 nucleotides match TRBD1. V gave up 7 bases and J gave up 2 bases; unmatched junction bases: 2. The CDR3 extends over 11 amino acids. The V gene's germline CDR1 is DFQATT and CDR2 SNEGSKA (reference sequence). CDR3 sequence reads: CSVGTAYEQYF. In DNA form, the CDR3 reads TGCAGTGTTGGGACAGCCTACGAGCAGTACTTC.